This TCR beta chain was recovered during a study of CD8+ T cells in alopecia areata. At the level of the study: Treated patients received severity scores based on the percentage of scalp area affected.

The ends were cut back, 6 bases at V and 6 bases at J, with 14 bases in the middle. The CDR3 is 12 amino acids. Germline V gene lookup returns CDR1 SQVTM and CDR2 ANQGSEA. General study results and limits: Patients shared TCRs less clearly than mice did, possibly owing to HLA. Among the 100 top clones, expanded CD8+ clones, like scalp clonality, were significantly decreased by tofacitinib.

RNA, once extracted, was reverse transcribed into cDNA for use as the sequencing template. Clones were sequenced by immunoSEQ multiplex PCR, and TCRdb holds only the in-frame ones, with some missing. This table holds about 220,000 clones, about 50% found once. As to this clone: Its antigen is unidentified.

Specified treatment: oral pan-JAK inhibitor, 5-10 mg twice daily. The V call is TRBV29-1, the J call TRBJ1-1, with a weak D call TRBD1 (6 bases). Material: CD4+ T cells sorted from blood, obtained at week 4, from a patient treated with tofacitinib. The receptor was isolated from a human donor with alopecia areata. DNA of the CDR3: TGCAGCGTGATGAAACAGGGTGCTGAAGCTTTCTTT. It translates to CSVMKQGAEAFF.